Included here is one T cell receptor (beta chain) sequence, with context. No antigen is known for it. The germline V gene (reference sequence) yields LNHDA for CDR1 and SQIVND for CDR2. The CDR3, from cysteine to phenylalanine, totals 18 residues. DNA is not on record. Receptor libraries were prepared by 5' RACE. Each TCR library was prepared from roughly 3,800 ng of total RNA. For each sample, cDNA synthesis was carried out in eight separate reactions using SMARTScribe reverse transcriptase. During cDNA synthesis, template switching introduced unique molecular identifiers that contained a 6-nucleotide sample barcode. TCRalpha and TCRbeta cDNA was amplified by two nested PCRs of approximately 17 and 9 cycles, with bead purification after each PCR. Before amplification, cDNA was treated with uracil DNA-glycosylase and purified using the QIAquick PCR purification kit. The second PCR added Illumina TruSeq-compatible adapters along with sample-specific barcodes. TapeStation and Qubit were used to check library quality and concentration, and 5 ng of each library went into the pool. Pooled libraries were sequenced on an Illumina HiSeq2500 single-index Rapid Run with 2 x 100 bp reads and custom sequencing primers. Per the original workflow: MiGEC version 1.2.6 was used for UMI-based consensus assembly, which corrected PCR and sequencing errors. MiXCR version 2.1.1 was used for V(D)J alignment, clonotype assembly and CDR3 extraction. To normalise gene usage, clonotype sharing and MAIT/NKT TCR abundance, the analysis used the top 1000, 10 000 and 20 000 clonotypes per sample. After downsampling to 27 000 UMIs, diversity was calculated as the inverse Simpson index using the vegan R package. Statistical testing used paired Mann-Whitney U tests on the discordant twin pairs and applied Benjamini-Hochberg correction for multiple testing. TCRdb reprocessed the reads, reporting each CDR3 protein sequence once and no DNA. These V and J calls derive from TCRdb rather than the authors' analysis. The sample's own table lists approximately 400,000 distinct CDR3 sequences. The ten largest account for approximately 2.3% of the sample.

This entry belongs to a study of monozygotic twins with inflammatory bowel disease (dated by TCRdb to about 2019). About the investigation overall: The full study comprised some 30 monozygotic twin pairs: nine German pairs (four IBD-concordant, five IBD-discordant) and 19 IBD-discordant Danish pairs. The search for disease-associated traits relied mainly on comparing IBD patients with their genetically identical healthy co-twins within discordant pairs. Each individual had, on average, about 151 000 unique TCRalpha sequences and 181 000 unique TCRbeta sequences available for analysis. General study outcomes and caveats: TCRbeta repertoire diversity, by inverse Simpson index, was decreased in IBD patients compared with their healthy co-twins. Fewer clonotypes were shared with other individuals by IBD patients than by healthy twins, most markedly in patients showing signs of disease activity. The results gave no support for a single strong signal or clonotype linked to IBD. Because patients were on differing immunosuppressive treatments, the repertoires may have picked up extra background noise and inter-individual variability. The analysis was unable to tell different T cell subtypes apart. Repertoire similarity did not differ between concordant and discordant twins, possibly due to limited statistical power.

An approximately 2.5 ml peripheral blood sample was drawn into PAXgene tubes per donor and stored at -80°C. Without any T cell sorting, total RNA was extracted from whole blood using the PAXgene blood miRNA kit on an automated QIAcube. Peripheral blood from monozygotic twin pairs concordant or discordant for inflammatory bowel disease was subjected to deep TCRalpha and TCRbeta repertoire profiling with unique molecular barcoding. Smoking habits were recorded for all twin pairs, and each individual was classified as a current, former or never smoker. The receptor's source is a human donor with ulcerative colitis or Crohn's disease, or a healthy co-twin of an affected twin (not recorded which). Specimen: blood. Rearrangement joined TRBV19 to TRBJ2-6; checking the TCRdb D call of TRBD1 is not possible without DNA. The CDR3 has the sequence CASRDRGVSLSGANVLTF.